The 2 T cell receptor beta chains listed next were all sequenced from one sample in a study of T cell responses to AZD1222 COVID-19 vaccine. Sequencing used immunoSEQ multiplex PCR; TCRdb keeps in-frame clones, though not all of them. The sample has 80,000 to 90,000 clones; 90% are singletons. The sequencing used peripheral blood, collected 28 days after the second AZD1222 dose. The receptors were gathered from an adult who received the AZD1222 COVID-19 vaccine.

This clone appeared a single time. The CDR3 loop is CATSDFGQRNTGELFF. CDR3 bases: TGTGCCACCAGTGATTTCGGGCAGAGGAACACCGGGGAGCTGTTTTTT. The V gene is TRBV24-1, the J gene TRBJ2-2, with no clear D. This CDR3 region has 16 residues. V was cut by 1 base and J by 1 base, with 9 bases left in between. The germline V gene encodes CDR1 KGHDR and CDR2 SFDVKD.

The CDR3 reads CASSPGTGAGGYTF. CDR3 bases: TGTGCCAGCTCACCAGGGACAGGGGCCGGTGGCTACACCTTC. The genes are TRBV18 and TRBJ1-2, with 10 bases identical to TRBD1. The CDR3 covers 14 residues. V trimming: 2 bases; J trimming: 7 bases; junction bases outside the gene matches: 4. CDR1 is KGHSH and CDR2 is LQKENI in the germline V gene.